This T cell receptor beta chain was retrieved from a study of a mutant IDH1 vaccine in newly diagnosed glioma. Study summary: Scheduled for weeks 1, 3, 5, 7, 11, 15, 19 and 23, eight vaccinations were given to patients. Treated patients comprised around 62% males and 37.5% females, mean age roughly 43 years.

CDR3 size: 12 residues. Germline V gives CDR1 SNHLY, CDR2 FYNNEI. V gave up 6 bases and J gave up 4 bases, with 6 bases separating them. Data came from immunoSEQ multiplex PCR; TCRdb stores just in-frame clones and leaves some out. Of roughly 10,000 clones in the sample, approximately 88% were seen once. Comment on this clone: Its antigen is as yet unknown.

The time point here: week 23, last vaccination. Topical imiquimod accompanied each vaccine dose, which consisted of 300 ug of mutant IDH1 20-mer peptide. The clonotype was recovered from a woman between 35 and 50 years old with glioma. Some clones in this sample may be carry-over from other donors' samples. The chain joins TRBV2 to TRBJ2-2; D not certain. The specimen comprised PBMCs, sampled from a glioma patient whose treatment included an IDH1 peptide vaccine. The CDR3 loop is CASREITGELFF. In nucleotides, the CDR3 is TGTGCCAGCAGGGAAATCACCGGGGAGCTGTTTTTT. Looking up the rest from reference TRBV2 and TRBJ2-2 gives the full variable domain: EPEVTQTPSHQVTQMGQEVILRCVPISNHLYFYWYRQILGQKVEFLVSFYNNEISEKSEIFDDQFSVERPDGSNFTLKIRSTKLEDSAMYFCASREITGELFFGEGSRLTVL.